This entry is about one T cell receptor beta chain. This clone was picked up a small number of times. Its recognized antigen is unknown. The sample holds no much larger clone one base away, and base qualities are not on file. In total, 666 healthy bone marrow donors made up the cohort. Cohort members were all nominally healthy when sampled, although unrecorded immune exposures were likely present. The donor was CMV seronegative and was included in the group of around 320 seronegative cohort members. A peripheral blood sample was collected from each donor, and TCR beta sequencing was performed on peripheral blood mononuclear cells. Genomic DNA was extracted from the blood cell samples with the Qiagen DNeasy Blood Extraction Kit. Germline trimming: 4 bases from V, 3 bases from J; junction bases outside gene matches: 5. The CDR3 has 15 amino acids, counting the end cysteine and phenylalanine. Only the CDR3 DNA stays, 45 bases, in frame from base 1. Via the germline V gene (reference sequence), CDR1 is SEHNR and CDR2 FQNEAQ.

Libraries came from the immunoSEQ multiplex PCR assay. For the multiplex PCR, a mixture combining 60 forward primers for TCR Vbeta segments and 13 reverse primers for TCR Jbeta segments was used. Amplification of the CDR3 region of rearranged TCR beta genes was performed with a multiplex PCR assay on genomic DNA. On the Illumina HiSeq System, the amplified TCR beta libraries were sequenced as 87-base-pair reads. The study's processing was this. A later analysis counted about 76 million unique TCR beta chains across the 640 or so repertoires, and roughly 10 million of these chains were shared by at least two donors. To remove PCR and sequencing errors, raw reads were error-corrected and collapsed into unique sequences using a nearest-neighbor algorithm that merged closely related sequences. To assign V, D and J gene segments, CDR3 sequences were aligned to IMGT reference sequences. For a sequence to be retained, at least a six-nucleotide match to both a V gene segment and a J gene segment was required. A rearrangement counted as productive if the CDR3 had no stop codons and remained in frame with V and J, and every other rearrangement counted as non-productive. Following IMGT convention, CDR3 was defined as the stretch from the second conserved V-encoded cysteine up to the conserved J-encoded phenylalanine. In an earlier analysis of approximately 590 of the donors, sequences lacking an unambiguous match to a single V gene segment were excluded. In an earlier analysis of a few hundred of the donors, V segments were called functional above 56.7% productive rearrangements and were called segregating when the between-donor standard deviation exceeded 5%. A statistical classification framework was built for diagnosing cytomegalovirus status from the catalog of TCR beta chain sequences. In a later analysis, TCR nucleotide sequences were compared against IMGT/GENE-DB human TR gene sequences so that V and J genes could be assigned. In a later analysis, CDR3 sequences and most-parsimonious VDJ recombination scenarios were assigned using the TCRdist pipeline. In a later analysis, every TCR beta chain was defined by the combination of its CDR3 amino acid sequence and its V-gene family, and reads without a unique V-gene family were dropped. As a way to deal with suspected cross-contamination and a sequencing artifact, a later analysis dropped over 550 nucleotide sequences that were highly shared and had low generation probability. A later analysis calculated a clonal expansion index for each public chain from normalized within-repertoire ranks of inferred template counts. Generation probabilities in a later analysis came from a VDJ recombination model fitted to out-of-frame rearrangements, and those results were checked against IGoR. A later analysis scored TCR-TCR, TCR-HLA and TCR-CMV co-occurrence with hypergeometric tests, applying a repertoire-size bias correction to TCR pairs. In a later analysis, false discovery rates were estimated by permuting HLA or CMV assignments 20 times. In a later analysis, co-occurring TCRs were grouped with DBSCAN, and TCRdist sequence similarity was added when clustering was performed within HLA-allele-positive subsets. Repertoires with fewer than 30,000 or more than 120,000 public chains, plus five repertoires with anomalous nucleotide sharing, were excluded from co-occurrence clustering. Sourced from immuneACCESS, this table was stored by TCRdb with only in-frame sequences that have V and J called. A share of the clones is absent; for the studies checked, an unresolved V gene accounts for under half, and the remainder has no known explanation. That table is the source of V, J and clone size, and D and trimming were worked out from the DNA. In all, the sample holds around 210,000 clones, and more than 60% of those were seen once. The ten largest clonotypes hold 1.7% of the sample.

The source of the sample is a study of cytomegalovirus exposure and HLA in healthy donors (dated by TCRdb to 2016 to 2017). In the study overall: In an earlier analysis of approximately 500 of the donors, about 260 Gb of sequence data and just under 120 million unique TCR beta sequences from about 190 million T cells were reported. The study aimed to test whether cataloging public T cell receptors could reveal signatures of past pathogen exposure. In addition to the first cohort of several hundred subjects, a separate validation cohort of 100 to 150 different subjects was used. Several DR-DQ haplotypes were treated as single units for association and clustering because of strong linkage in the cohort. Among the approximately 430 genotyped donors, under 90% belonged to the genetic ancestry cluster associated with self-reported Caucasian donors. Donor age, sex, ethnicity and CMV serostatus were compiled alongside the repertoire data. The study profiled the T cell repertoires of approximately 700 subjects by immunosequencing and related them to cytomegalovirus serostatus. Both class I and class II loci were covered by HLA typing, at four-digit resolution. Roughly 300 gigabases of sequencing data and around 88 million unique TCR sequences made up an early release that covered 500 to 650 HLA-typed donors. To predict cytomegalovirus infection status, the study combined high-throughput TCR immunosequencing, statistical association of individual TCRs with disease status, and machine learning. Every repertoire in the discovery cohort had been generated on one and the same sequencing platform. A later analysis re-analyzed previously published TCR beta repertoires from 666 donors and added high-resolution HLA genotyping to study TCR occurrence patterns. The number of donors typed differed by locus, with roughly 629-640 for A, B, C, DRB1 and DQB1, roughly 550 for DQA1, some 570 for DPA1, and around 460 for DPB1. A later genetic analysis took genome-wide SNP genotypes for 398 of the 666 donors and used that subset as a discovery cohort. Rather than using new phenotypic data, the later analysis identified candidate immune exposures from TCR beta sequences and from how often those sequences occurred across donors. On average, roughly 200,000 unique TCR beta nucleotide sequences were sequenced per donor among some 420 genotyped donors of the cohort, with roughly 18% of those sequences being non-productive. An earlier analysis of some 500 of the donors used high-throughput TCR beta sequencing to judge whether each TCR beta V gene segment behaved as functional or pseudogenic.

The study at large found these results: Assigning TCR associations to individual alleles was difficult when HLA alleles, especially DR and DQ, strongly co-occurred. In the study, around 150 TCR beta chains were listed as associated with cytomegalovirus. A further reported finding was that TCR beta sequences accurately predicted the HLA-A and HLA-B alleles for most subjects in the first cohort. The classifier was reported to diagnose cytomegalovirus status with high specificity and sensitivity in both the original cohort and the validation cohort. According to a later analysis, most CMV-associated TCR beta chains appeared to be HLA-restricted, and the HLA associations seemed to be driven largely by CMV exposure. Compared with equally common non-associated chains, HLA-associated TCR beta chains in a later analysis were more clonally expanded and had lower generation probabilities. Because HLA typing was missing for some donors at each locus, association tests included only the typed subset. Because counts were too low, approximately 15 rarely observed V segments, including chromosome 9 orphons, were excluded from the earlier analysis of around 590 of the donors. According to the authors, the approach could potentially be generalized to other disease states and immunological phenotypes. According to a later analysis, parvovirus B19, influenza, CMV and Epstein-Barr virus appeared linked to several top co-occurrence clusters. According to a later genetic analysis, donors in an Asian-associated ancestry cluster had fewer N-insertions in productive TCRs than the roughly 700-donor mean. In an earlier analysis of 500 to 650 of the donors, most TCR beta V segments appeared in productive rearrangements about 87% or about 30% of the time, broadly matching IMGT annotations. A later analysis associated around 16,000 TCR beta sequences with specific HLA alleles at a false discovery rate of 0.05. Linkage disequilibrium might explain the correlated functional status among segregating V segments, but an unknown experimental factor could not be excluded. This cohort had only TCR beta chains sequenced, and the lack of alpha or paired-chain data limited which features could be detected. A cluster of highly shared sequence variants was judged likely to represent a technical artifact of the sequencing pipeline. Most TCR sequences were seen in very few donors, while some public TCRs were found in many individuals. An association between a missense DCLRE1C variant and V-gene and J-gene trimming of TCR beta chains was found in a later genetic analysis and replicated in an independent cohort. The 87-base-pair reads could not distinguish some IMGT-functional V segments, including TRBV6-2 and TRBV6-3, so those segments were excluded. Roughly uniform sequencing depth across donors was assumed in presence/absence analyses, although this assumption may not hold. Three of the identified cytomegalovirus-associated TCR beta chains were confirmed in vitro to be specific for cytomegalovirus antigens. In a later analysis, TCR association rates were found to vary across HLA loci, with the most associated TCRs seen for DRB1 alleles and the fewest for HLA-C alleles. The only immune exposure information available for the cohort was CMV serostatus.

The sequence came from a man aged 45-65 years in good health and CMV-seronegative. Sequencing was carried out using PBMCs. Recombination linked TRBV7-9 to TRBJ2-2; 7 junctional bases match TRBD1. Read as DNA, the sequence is TGTGCCAGCAGCTCCTGGGACAGCGACACCGGGGAGCTGTTTTTT. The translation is CASSSWDSDTGELFF.